This T cell receptor beta chain was captured in a study of blood T cell repertoires in COVID-19. Turning to the study itself: COVID-19 samples, acute and convalescent, were from the United States, Italy and Spain.

Germline V CDR1 and CDR2: MNHEY, SMNVEV (reference sequence). This CDR3 region has 13 residues. V lost 6 bases, J lost 3 bases, and 4 bases stayed unmatched. TCRdb's table, derived via immunoSEQ multiplex PCR, lists solely in-frame clones and lacks some. This sample has around 400,000 clones; 90% to 95% occur once, and the top ten carry more than 0.85%. The source material was PBMCs or T cells enriched from blood (not recorded which). This TCR was sampled from a middle-aged woman who had been exposed to COVID-19. The J gene is TRBJ1-2, the V gene TRBV27; 7 nucleotides line up with TRBD1. The CDR3 reads CASSDRDHYGYTF. Here the CDR3 DNA reads TGTGCCAGCAGCGACAGGGATCACTATGGCTACACCTTC.